The entry that follows covers one T cell receptor beta chain sequence. Its specificity is not known. TCR beta CDR3 regions were amplified from RNA transcripts. The HTBI set primed first-round TCR CDR3 RT-PCR. TCRdb recomputed calls from the multiplex PCR reads with MiXCR, one row per CDR3 protein. The data contain almost 600,000 distinct CDR3 sequences, around 46% of them seen just once; the ten biggest clones take up around 7.7%. This entry comes from a study of T cells in Graves' hyperthyroidism and ophthalmopathy. Study-wide results and limits: Most thyroid clonotypes that were expanded above 0.001 also turned up in blood. Model-based prediction identified ophthalmopathy a median 6.5 months prior to its onset.

Disease duration under 2 months; hyperthyroidism patients were aged 18 to 65. Diagnosing involved the use of clinical symptoms, serum thyroxine and TRAb, thyroid ultrasound and orbital computed tomography. J lost 2 bases, V lost 4 bases, and 10 bases had no gene match. This CDR3 is 18 amino acids long. Germline CDR1 is MGHDK and CDR2 is SYGVNS. The clonotype comes from a woman younger than 35 with Graves' hyperthyroidism. Material for sequencing was peripheral blood or thyroid tissue (not recorded which). The chain joins TRBV25-1 to TRBJ2-5; the match to TRBD2 covers 13 bases. For the CDR3, the DNA is TGTGCCAGCAGTGCTAACTATGGGACTAGCGGGACACAAGAGACCCAGTACTTC. Encoded protein: CASSANYGTSGTQETQYF.